This passage covers 20 T cell receptor beta chains from one sample sequenced in a study of blood T cell repertoires in COVID-19. Assay: immunoSEQ multiplex PCR; the TCRdb copy retains only in-frame clones and omits some. The repertoire holds roughly 150,000 clones, with roughly 80% as singletons. The sequenced sample was peripheral blood. The receptors come from a man aged 65 to 79 with active or convalescent COVID-19.

Comment on this clone: The same CDR3 is also encoded by other DNA sequences in this sample. CDR3 residues: CASSVGADTQYF. The CDR3 bases are TGTGCCAGCAGCGTAGGGGCGGATACGCAGTATTTT. The chain uses TRBV9 and TRBJ2-3; D uncertain. Germline assignment: CDR1 SGDLS and CDR2 YYNGEE. V was clipped by 0 bases and J by 6 bases, with 5 bases between them. The CDR3 is made up of 12 amino acids.

This CDR3 reads CASSPGDSLIYGYTF. The CDR3 bases are TGCGCCAGCAGCCCCGGGGACAGCTTAATTTATGGCTACACCTTC. The rearrangement uses TRBV5-1 and TRBJ1-2, with 7 bases identical to TRBD1. The J segment lost 5 bases and the V segment lost 4 bases, leaving 11 bases of the junction unmatched. Germline CDR1 SGHRS, CDR2 YFSETQ. The CDR3 runs to 15 residues.

The rearrangement links TRBV7-9 to TRBJ1-5; 12 bases are a match to TRBD1. From germline, CDR1 is SEHNR and CDR2 FQNEAQ (reference sequence). The V segment lost 3 bases and the J segment 7 bases; nucleotides outside the gene matches: 7. The CDR3 length is 16 residues. The CDR3 bases are TGTGCCAGCAGCTTCGGGGGGACAGGGGGCGAACAGCCCCAGCATTTT. Translation: CASSFGGTGGEQPQHF.

This clone showed up just a few times. This rearrangement joins TRBV2 to TRBJ1-1; D is uncertain. V shed 6 bases and J shed 3 bases, with 17 bases lying between them. Germline assignment: CDR1 SNHLY and CDR2 FYNNEI. There are 15 residues in the CDR3. DNA of the CDR3: TGTGCCAGCAGAGGCAGGCTTATGGTTGACACTGAAGCTTTCTTT. Protein sequence: CASRGRLMVDTEAFF.

The chain recombines TRBV13 with TRBJ2-1; 10 nucleotides agree with TRBD2. V was clipped by 1 base and J by 9 bases; unmatched bases: 6. The CDR3 sequence is 15 residues long. CDR1 and CDR2 from the germline V gene are PRHDT and FYEKMQ (reference sequence). CDR3 DNA sequence: TGTGCCAGCAGCTTAGTGCTAGCGGGAGACGTTGAGCAGTTCTTC. It yields the protein CASSLVLAGDVEQFF.

As to this clone: Other DNA sequences in this specimen translate into the identical CDR3. The J gene is TRBJ2-1, the V gene TRBV5-1, with D maybe TRBD1 (6 bases). V shed 4 bases and J shed 4 bases, with 9 bases lying between them. Germline CDR1 SGHRS, CDR2 YFSETQ. The CDR3 has 13 residues. The CDR3 region has the DNA TGCGCCAGCAGCCCGGACAGTTACAATGAGCAGTTCTTC. Its translation: CASSPDSYNEQFF.

The V and J genes are TRBV28 and TRBJ2-1, with D maybe TRBD2 (6 bases). V was trimmed by 6 bases and J by 2 bases, leaving 29 bases between them. This CDR3 comprises 20 residues. Germline CDR1 is MDHEN and CDR2 is SYDVKM. CDR3 region: CASSPTRRDFSQAPYNEQFF. CDR3 nucleotides: TGTGCCAGCAGCCCTACACGTCGGGACTTCTCCCAAGCCCCCTACAATGAGCAGTTCTTC.

The gene calls are TRBV7-9 and TRBJ1-2; 7 bases map to TRBD1. V dropped 5 bases and J dropped 7; count of bases not matched to a gene: 4. There are 12 residues in the CDR3. The V gene's germline CDR1 is SEHNR and CDR2 FQNEAQ (reference sequence). The CDR3 DNA sequence: TGTGCCAGCAGCATCGGGACAGTTGGCTACACCTTC. Amino acid sequence: CASSIGTVGYTF.

A few counts support this clone. The chain employs TRBV19 and TRBJ1-2; 10 bases line up with TRBD1. CDR3 length: 14 residues. CDR1 and CDR2 (germline): LNHDA, SQIVND (reference sequence). Trimming at V came to 8 bases and at J to 7 bases, leaving 10 bases not matched to a gene. The CDR3 sequence is CASSTWGTGVGYTF. The CDR3 nucleotides are TGTGCCAGTTCCACTTGGGGGACAGGGGTTGGCTACACCTTC. Drawing the rest from reference TRBV19 and TRBJ1-2, the complete variable domain is DGGITQSPKYLFRKEGQNVTLSCEQNLNHDAMYWYRQDPGQGLRLIYYSQIVNDFQKGDIAEGYSVSREKKESFPLTVTSAQKNPTAFYLCASSTWGTGVGYTFGSGTRLTVV.

This rearrangement joins TRBV10-3 to TRBJ1-1; no reliable D call. Trimming took off 6 bases at V and 1 base at J, with 15 bases between the two ends. This CDR3 is built from 15 residues. Looked up from germline, CDR1 is ENHRY and CDR2 is SYGVKD. The CDR3 region is CAIRVRSTENTEAFF. The CDR3 DNA follows: TGTGCCATCAGGGTCCGAAGCACCGAGAACACTGAAGCTTTCTTT.

This chain connects TRBV6-2 or TRBV6-3 to TRBJ2-1; a possible D gene is TRBD2 (6 bases). Trimming removed 0 bases from V and 2 bases from J, with 14 bases in between. Germline CDR1 MNHEY, CDR2 SVGEGT. This CDR3 has 17 residues. DNA for the CDR3: TGTGCCAGCAGTTACTCGAAAGTTGGCGGGACCTACAATGAGCAGTTCTTC. It specifies CASSYSKVGGTYNEQFF.

V usage is TRBV6-2 or TRBV6-3 and J usage is TRBJ1-1; possible D gene TRBD1, 5 bases. The CDR3 extends over 10 amino acids. V lost 6 bases and J lost 9, with 8 bases in between. Germline-derived CDR1 and CDR2 are MNHEY and SVGEGT. The CDR3 loop is CASSGGKAFF. The DNA of the CDR3 is TGTGCCAGCAGCGGGGGGAAAGCTTTCTTT.

The J gene is TRBJ1-5, the V gene TRBV27; the D gene is possibly TRBD1 (6 bases). This CDR3 is built from 15 residues. From germline, CDR1 is MNHEY and CDR2 SMNVEV (reference sequence). The V end was cut by 7 bases, the J end by 1 base, with 14 bases between. CDR3 loop: CASKAQGGSNQPQHF. CDR3 DNA sequence: TGTGCCAGCAAAGCTCAAGGGGGAAGCAATCAGCCCCAGCATTTT.

This sequence joins TRBV5-1 and TRBJ1-4; the D gene is possibly TRBD1 (6 bases). In germline, CDR1 is SGHRS, CDR2 YFSETQ. Trimming removed 5 bases from V and 6 bases from J, with 11 bases in between. CDR3 size: 13 residues. The CDR3 nucleotides are TGCGCCAGCAGGGTGGGGGCGCATGAAAAACTGTTTTTT. Protein: CASRVGAHEKLFF.

The chain carries TRBV30 and TRBJ2-7; 7 bases are shared with TRBD1. The CDR3 extends over 13 amino acids. J was trimmed by 5 bases and V by 5 bases; bases with no gene match: 9. Per the germline V gene, CDR1 is GTSNPN and CDR2 is SVGIG (reference sequence). Written as DNA, the CDR3 is TGTGCCTGGGCCGACAGGGTCGACGACGAGCAGTACTTC. As protein: CAWADRVDDEQYF. Using reference TRBV30 and TRBJ2-7 for the parts outside the CDR3, the full variable domain is SQTIHQWPATLVQPVGSPLSLECTVEGTSNPNLYWYRQAAGRGLQLLFYSVGIGQISSEVPQNLSASRPQDRQFILSSKKLLLSDSGFYLCAWADRVDDEQYFGPGTRLTVT.

The gene calls are TRBV7-2 and TRBJ2-6; no clear D. The germline CDR1 and CDR2 sequences are SGHTA and FQGNSA. The CDR3 spans 15 residues. Trimming cost V 5 bases and J 0 bases, with 8 bases left between them. CDR3 coding DNA: TGTGCCAGCAGCAGAAAGAGCTCTGGGGCCAACGTCCTGACTTTC. The encoded protein is CASSRKSSGANVLTF.

This clone was counted between two and nine times. The chain recombines TRBV7-7 with TRBJ2-1; 10 positions agree with TRBD2. With V trimmed by 1 base and J by 7 bases, 7 bases remained unmatched. This CDR3 spans 16 amino acids. From germline, CDR1 is SSHAT and CDR2 FNYEAQ (reference sequence). The CDR3 here is CASSLGPSGGQNEQFF. The DNA for the CDR3 is TGTGCCAGCAGCTTAGGCCCTAGCGGGGGACAAAATGAGCAGTTCTTC.

This clone was recorded once. The V call is TRBV28, the J call TRBJ1-2, with D possibly TRBD1 on 5 matching bases. Trimming took 5 bases from V and 0 from J, leaving 7 bases between them. The CDR3 runs to 13 residues. CDR1 and CDR2 (germline): MDHEN, SYDVKM. CDR3 sequence reads: CASSQGANYGYTF. DNA for the CDR3: TGTGCCAGCAGTCAAGGGGCTAACTATGGCTACACCTTC.

V usage is TRBV9 and J usage is TRBJ1-1; D perhaps matches TRBD1 (5 bases). Germline V gives CDR1 SGDLS, CDR2 YYNGEE. The V gene lost 0 bases and the J gene lost 6 bases, with 12 bases spanning the gap. The CDR3 has 14 amino acids. The DNA of the CDR3 is TGTGCCAGCAGCGTAGGAGGCGGGGCGGCTGAAGCTTTCTTT. Its translation is CASSVGGGAAEAFF.

The chain links TRBV28 to TRBJ2-5; 9 positions agree with TRBD1. The trim removed 6 bases at V and 7 bases at J, leaving 15 bases unmatched. This CDR3 spans 16 amino acids. CDR1 MDHEN and CDR2 SYDVKM come from the germline V gene. CDR3 protein: CASRGGQGASRGTQYF. The CDR3 coding sequence is TGTGCCAGCAGGGGGGGACAGGGTGCGAGCAGAGGGACCCAGTACTTC.